This T cell receptor (beta chain) was documented in a study of blood T cell repertoires in COVID-19. Study overall: The study drew acute and convalescent COVID-19 samples from the United States, Italy and Spain.

The CDR3 is 15 residues long. The V and J ends lost 0 bases and 1 base respectively, with 10 bases between them. The germline V gene encodes CDR1 SGHTA and CDR2 FQGNSA. While infection was still active, Seattle patients were enrolled and then followed longitudinally. This clone was counted once. The same CDR3 arises from other DNA sequences in this sample as well. Measured with immunoSEQ multiplex PCR; TCRdb has only the in-frame clones, and not every one. The repertoire holds about 300,000 clones, roughly 80% seen once, with roughly 1.6% in the top ten. This sequence was found in a human donor with COVID-19, enrolled during active disease. The donor label of this sample is uncertain. The genes are TRBV7-2 and TRBJ2-7; TRBD2 might be the D (6 bases). The source material was peripheral blood. Here the CDR3 reads CASSLASGVSYEQYF. CDR3 sequence (DNA): TGTGCCAGCAGCTTAGCTAGCGGTGTGTCCTACGAGCAGTACTTC.